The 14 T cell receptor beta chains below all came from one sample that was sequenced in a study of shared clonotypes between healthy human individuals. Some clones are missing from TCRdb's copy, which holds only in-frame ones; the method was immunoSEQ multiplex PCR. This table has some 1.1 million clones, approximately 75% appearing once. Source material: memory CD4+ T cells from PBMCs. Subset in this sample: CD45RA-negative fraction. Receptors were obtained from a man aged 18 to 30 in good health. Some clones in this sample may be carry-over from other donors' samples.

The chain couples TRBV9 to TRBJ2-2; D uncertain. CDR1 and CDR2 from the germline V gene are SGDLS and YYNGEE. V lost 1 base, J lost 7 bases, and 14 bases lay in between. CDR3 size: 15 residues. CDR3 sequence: CASSVQGLFGGELFF. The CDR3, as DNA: TGTGCCAGCAGCGTACAAGGGTTGTTTGGCGGGGAGCTGTTTTTT.

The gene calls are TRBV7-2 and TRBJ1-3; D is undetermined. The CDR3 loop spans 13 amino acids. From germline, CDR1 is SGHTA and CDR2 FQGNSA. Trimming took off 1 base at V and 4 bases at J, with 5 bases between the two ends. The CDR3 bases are TGTGCCAGCAGCTTAGATCAGGGAAACACCATATATTTT. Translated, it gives CASSLDQGNTIYF.

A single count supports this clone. The CDR3 coding sequence is TGTGCCAGCAGCCAAGGGCAGGGGGCATTGGGCACTGAAGCTTTCTTT. The encoded protein is CASSQGQGALGTEAFF. The chain is built from TRBV4-2 and TRBJ1-1, with 8 bases lining up with TRBD1. Germline assignment: CDR1 LGHNA and CDR2 YNFKEQ. Unmatched junction bases numbered 8, after V lost 1 base and J lost 4 bases. CDR3 length: 16 amino acids.

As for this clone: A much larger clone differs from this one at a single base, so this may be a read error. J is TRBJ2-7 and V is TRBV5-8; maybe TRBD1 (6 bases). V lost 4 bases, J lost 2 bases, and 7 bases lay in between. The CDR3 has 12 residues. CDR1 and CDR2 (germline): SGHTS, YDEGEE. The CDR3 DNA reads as TGTGCCAGCAGCGGGGACACCTACGAGCAGTACTTC. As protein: CASSGDTYEQYF.

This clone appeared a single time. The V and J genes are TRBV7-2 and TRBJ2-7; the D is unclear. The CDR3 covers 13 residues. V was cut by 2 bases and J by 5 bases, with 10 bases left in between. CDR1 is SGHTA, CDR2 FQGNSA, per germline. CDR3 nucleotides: TGTGCCAGCAGCTTAACTCGGATCGACGAGCAGTACTTC. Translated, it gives CASSLTRIDEQYF.

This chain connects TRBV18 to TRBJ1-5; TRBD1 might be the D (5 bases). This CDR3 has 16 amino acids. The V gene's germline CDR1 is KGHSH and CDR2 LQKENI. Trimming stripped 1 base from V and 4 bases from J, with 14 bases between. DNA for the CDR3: TGTGCCAGCTCACCACTAGAGAGGGGAGGGAATCAGCCCCAGCATTTT. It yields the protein CASSPLERGGNQPQHF.

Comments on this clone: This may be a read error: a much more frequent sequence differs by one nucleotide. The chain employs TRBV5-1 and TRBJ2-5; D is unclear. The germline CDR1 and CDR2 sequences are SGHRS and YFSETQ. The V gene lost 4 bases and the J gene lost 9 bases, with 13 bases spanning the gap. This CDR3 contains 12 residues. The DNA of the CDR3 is TGCGCCAGCAGCCTAACAGCCGAGGCCCAGTACTTC. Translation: CASSLTAEAQYF.

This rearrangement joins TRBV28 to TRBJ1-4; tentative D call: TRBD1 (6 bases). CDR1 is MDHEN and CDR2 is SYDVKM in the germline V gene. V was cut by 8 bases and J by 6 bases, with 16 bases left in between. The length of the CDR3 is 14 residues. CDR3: CASAVGGADEKLFF. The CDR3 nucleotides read TGTGCCAGCGCGGTTGGGGGCGCGGATGAAAAACTGTTTTTT.

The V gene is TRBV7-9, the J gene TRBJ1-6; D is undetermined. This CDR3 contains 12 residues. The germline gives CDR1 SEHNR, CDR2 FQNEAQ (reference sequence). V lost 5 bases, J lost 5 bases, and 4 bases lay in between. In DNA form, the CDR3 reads TGTGCCAGCAGCCCCGATAATTCACCCCTCCACTTT. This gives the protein CASSPDNSPLHF. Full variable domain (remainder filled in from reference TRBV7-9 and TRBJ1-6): DTGVSQNPRHKITKRGQNVTFRCDPISEHNRLYWYRQTLGQGPEFLTYFQNEAQLEKSRLLSDRFSAERPKGSFSTLEIQRTEQGDSAMYLCASSPDNSPLHFGNGTRLTVT.

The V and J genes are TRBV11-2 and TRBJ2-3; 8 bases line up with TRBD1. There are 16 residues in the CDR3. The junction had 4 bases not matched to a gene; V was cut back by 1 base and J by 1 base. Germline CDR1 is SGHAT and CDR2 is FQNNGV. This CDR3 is CASSLAGRGRTDTQYF. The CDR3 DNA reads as TGTGCCAGCAGCTTAGCAGGCAGGGGGCGCACAGATACGCAGTATTTT. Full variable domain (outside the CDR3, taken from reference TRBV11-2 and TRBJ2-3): EAGVAQSPRYKIIEKRQSVAFWCNPISGHATLYWYQQILGQGPKLLIQFQNNGVVDDSQLPKDRFSAERLKGVDSTLKIQPAKLEDSAVYLCASSLAGRGRTDTQYFGPGTRLTVL.

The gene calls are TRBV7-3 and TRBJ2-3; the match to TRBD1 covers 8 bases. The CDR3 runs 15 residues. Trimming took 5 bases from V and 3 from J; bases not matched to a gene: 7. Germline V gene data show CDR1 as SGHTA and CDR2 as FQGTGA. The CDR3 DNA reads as TGTGCCAGCAGCCAGACTTGGACAGGGACAGATACGCAGTATTTT. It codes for CASSQTWTGTDTQYF. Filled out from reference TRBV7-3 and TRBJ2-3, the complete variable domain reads GAGVSQTPSNKVTEKGKYVELRCDPISGHTALYWYRQSLGQGPEFLIYFQGTGAADDSGLPNDRFFAVRPEGSVSTLKIQRTERGDSAVYLCASSQTWTGTDTQYFGPGTRLTVL.

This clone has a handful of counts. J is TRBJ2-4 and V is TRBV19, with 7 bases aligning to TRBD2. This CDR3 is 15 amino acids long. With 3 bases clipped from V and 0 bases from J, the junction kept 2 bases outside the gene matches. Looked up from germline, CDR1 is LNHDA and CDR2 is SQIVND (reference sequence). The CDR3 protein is CASSILAEAKNIQYF. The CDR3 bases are TGTGCCAGTAGTATCCTAGCGGAAGCCAAAAACATTCAGTACTTC.

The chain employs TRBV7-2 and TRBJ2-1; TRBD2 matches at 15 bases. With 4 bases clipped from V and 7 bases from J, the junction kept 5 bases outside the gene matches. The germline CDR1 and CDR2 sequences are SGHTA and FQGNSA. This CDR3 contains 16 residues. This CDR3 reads CASSSAGTSGRNEQFF. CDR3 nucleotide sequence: TGTGCCAGCAGCTCGGCCGGGACTAGCGGGAGGAATGAGCAGTTCTTC.

The CDR3 DNA sequence: TGCGCCAGCAGCTTGGCCCTAGCGGGAGGGTCCGATACGCAGTATTTT. Translated: CASSLALAGGSDTQYF. The rearrangement joins TRBV5-1 to TRBJ2-3; TRBD2 agrees at 12 bases. The J segment lost 6 bases and the V segment lost 0 bases, leaving 5 bases of the junction unmatched. Germline V gene data show CDR1 as SGHRS and CDR2 as YFSETQ. CDR3 length equals 16 residues. Together with reference TRBV5-1 and TRBJ2-3, the CDR3 gives the full variable domain: KAGVTQTPRYLIKTRGQQVTLSCSPISGHRSVSWYQQTPGQGLQFLFEYFSETQRNKGNFPGRFSGRQFSNSRSEMNVSTLELGDSALYLCASSLALAGGSDTQYFGPGTRLTVL.